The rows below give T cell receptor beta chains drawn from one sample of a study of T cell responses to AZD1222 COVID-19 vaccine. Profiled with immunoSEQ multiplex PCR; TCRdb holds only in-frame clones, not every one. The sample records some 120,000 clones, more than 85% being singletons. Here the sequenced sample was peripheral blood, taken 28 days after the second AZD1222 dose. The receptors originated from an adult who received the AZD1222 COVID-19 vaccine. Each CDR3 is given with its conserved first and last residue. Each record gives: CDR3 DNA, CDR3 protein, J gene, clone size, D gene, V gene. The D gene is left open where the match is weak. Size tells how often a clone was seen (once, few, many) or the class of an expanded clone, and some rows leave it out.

TGTGCCAGCAGTTTCGGGGCGGGACCCAATCAGCCCCAGCATTTT,CASSFGAGPNQPQHF,TRBJ1-5,once,-,TRBV13
TGCGCCAGCAGCCAAGATCCGGGGAGCGGCACAGATACGCAGTATTTT,CASSQDPGSGTDTQYF,TRBJ2-3,-,-,TRBV4-3
TGCGCCAGCAGTGAGACAGGGACCAACTATGGCTACACCTTC,CASSETGTNYGYTF,TRBJ1-2,once,-,TRBV10-1
TGCGCCAGCAGCCAAAAAAGTGGGTCCGGATCACCCCTCCACTTT,CASSQKSGSGSPLHF,TRBJ1-6,-,-,TRBV4-3
TGTGCCAGCAGTGCCTCAGGGTTGTATGGCTACACCTTC,CASSASGLYGYTF,TRBJ1-2,once,-,TRBV27
TGTGCCAGCGGGCGGGAAGAGACCCAGTACTTC,CASGREETQYF,TRBJ2-5,-,-,TRBV9
TGCGCCAGCAGCCAAGATCCCGGGACAGGGGGAATAGAGCAGTACTTC,CASSQDPGTGGIEQYF,TRBJ2-7,-,TRBD1,TRBV4-1
TGCGCCAGCAGTGAGCACAGACAAGAGACCCAGTACTTC,CASSEHRQETQYF,TRBJ2-5,-,-,TRBV10-1
TGTGCCAGTAGTATCGCGACAGGGTCCAATAGCAATCAGCCCCAGCATTTT,CASSIATGSNSNQPQHF,TRBJ1-5,-,TRBD1,TRBV19
TGCGCCAGCTCTCAGGTAGCAGGGCCGAGGGCTTTCTTT,CASSQVAGPRAFF,TRBJ1-1,-,-,TRBV5-1
TGTGCCAGTAGTTTCCGACTCCCGGACAATGGCTACACCTTC,CASSFRLPDNGYTF,TRBJ1-2,-,-,TRBV19
TGTGCCAGCAGTTACATGGGGTCCTATAATTCACCCCTCCACTTT,CASSYMGSYNSPLHF,TRBJ1-6,-,-,TRBV6-5
TGTGCCAGCATTATGGACAGGGTGGGAGAGCAGTACTTC,CASIMDRVGEQYF,TRBJ2-7,-,TRBD1,TRBV6-5
TGTGCCAGCAGCCCGAGAGGGATTGGTGGCGGGGGGGTCTTGGGAGAGCAGTTCTTC,CASSPRGIGGGGVLGEQFF,TRBJ2-1,-,TRBD2,TRBV7-9
TGTGCCAGCAGCGTAGGTTCCGGACAGAGAGAGACCCAGTACTTC,CASSVGSGQRETQYF,TRBJ2-5,-,-,TRBV9
TGTGCCACCAGTGACGGGGGACAGGGTCGCAATCAGCCCCAGCATTTT,CATSDGGQGRNQPQHF,TRBJ1-5,-,TRBD1,TRBV24-1
TGTGCCAGCAGCTTGCTCTGGAACGAGCAGTACTTC,CASSLLWNEQYF,TRBJ2-7,-,-,TRBV5-8
TGCGCCAGCAGCTCCGGGACAGCTGCCTACGAGCAGTACTTC,CASSSGTAAYEQYF,TRBJ2-7,-,TRBD1,TRBV5-1
TGTGCCAGCAGCGCACAGGGGAATAATGAAAAACTGTTTTTT,CASSAQGNNEKLFF,TRBJ1-4,-,TRBD1,TRBV3-1/TRBV3-2
TGTGCCAGCAGCTTAGGAGGGCTAGCGGGGCCCGAGGCCGGGGAGCTGTTTTTT,CASSLGGLAGPEAGELFF,TRBJ2-2,-,TRBD2,TRBV7-9
TGTGCCAGCAGCTTAGTCGGACAGGGGGCCTACGAGCAGTACTTC,CASSLVGQGAYEQYF,TRBJ2-7,-,TRBD1,TRBV11-2
TGTGCCAGCAGCTTAGTAACCGGGACAGGGAGAGAAAAACTGTTTTTT,CASSLVTGTGREKLFF,TRBJ1-4,-,TRBD1,TRBV7-2
TGTGCCAGCAGGACGGGCGCGGGGGGAGGCACCGGGGAGCTGTTTTTT,CASRTGAGGGTGELFF,TRBJ2-2,-,TRBD2,TRBV28
TGTGCCAGCAGCCCGAACAGGGTCGGCTATGGCTACACCTTC,CASSPNRVGYGYTF,TRBJ1-2,-,-,TRBV14
TGTGCCAGCTCACCAAGTCTAGGTGGAGGCGCAGATACGCAGTATTTT,CASSPSLGGGADTQYF,TRBJ2-3,few,-,TRBV18
TGTGCCAGCAGTGACCGGACTCAAGATACGCAGTATTTT,CASSDRTQDTQYF,TRBJ2-3,-,-,TRBV25-1
TGTGCCAGTAGCCTGACGGGCGCAACTAATGAAAAACTGTTTTTT,CASSLTGATNEKLFF,TRBJ1-4,once,-,TRBV19
TGTGCCAGCAGCCAGGACAAGTGGGATTACGAGCAGTACTTC,CASSQDKWDYEQYF,TRBJ2-7,once,-,TRBV7-9
TGCGCCAGCAGCTCCCGGGACAGAGACACAGATACGCAGTATTTT,CASSSRDRDTDTQYF,TRBJ2-3,once,TRBD1,TRBV5-1
TGCGCCAGCAGCCCCGGAAGGGGGACAGGCTGGGAGCCCCAGCATTTT,CASSPGRGTGWEPQHF,TRBJ1-5,-,TRBD1,TRBV4-3
TGTGCCAGCGAACCCTTCTCCGGGACAGGGTACGAGCAGTACTTC,CASEPFSGTGYEQYF,TRBJ2-7,-,TRBD1,TRBV25-1